Below are 18 T cell receptor beta chains sequenced from a single sample in a study of identical twins. TCRdb reprocessed the 5' RACE reads with MiXCR, giving one entry per CDR3 protein. The data show 500,000 to 700,000 distinct CDR3 sequences, around 7.4% seen once. These data were likewise used in another study, on yellow fever vaccine responses in identical twins.

The sequenced material came from PBMCs. Receptor source: a woman between 18 and 29 years old in good health.

This clonotype was observed a handful of times. The rearrangement links TRBV27 to TRBJ1-5; D call uncertain. CDR3 length equals 13 residues. V was trimmed by 6 bases and J by 5 bases, leaving 11 bases between them. CDR1 is MNHEY, CDR2 SMNVEV, per germline (reference sequence). CDR3 DNA: TGTGCCAGCAGCTCCTCACTCGATCAGCCCCAGCATTTT. Translated, it gives CASSSSLDQPQHF.

This clonotype was counted once. The junction departs from germline at one end; a sequencing error may be responsible. This chain uses TRBV7-9 with TRBJ2-5; D is undetermined. The CDR3 loop spans 14 amino acids. Germline CDR1 is SEHNR and CDR2 is FQNEAQ (reference sequence). CDR3 bases: TGTTCCAGCAGCTTGAAGACACTTCAAGAGACCCAGTACTTC. Encoded protein: CSSSLKTLQETQYF.

This clonotype has more than one count but fewer than ten. CDR3: CASSLISATDNEQFF. DNA of the CDR3: TGTGCCAGCAGTTTAATTTCGGCCACTGACAATGAGCAGTTCTTC. The chain combines TRBV27 with TRBJ2-1; D gene uncertain. This CDR3 region has 15 residues. Germline V gene sequence: CDR1 MNHEY, CDR2 SMNVEV (reference sequence). V was shortened by 2 bases and J by 5 bases, with 13 bases between the two germline ends.

This clonotype was observed a handful of times. V and J are TRBV4-1 and TRBJ2-2, with 8 bases that match TRBD1. The CDR3 totals 14 residues. The trim removed 6 bases at V and 4 bases at J, leaving 4 bases unmatched. The germline CDR1 and CDR2 sequences are MGHRA and YSYEKL. CDR3 nucleotide sequence: TGCGCCAGCAGTCATGGACAGGGCACCGGGGAGCTGTTTTTT. Translation gives CASSHGQGTGELFF.

This clonotype came up a few times. CDR3 amino acids: CASTIGLAGAYEQYF. CDR3 bases: TGTGCCAGCACCATCGGACTAGCAGGAGCCTACGAGCAGTACTTC. The V gene is TRBV12-3 or TRBV12-4, the J gene TRBJ2-7, with 8 bases fitting TRBD2. This CDR3 is built from 15 residues. The V gene end was trimmed by 7 bases and the J gene end by 2 bases; junction bases not matched to a gene: 10.

This clonotype came up many times. The chain carries TRBV24-1 and TRBJ1-5; D ambiguous. The CDR3 length is 14 residues. Germline assignment: CDR1 KGHDR and CDR2 SFDVKD. V shed 8 bases and J shed 0 bases, with 10 bases lying between them. As DNA, the CDR3 is TGTGCCACCAATGGCCGAGATAGCAATCAGCCCCAGCATTTT. It is translated as CATNGRDSNQPQHF.

Many counts were recorded for this clonotype. The J gene is TRBJ1-6, the V gene TRBV27; D is unclear. V was trimmed by 7 bases and J by 5 bases, leaving 9 bases between them. Germline loops: CDR1 MNHEY, CDR2 SMNVEV (reference sequence). This CDR3 contains 13 residues. The CDR3 DNA reads as TGTGCCAGCACCCCAGGACATAATTCACCCCTCCACTTT. Amino acid sequence: CASTPGHNSPLHF.

This clonotype was detected a few times. The chain links TRBV6-5 to TRBJ1-1; the match to TRBD1 covers 9 bases. The CDR3 loop spans 15 amino acids. From germline, CDR1 is MNHEY and CDR2 SVGAGI. J lost 5 bases, V lost 0 bases, and 4 bases had no gene match. The DNA for the CDR3 is TGTGCCAGCAGTTACTCGACAGGGGGGAGGACTGAAGCTTTCTTT. Protein product: CASSYSTGGRTEAFF.

A word on this clonotype: The conserved final phenylalanine or tryptophan is absent from the CDR3, which likely points to a read error. The V gene is TRBV20-1, the J gene TRBJ2-3; D is uncertain. The length of the CDR3 is 14 residues. In germline, CDR1 is DFQATT, CDR2 SNEGSKA (reference sequence). Between the trimmed V and J ends, which lost 6 bases and 3 bases, there was a span of 16 bases. CDR3 loop: CSAPPGFGTDTQYL. CDR3 bases: TGCAGTGCACCTCCGGGTTTCGGGACAGATACGCAGTATCTT.

This clonotype appeared a few times. The chain joins TRBV3-1 to TRBJ2-7, with D possibly being TRBD1 or TRBD2 (5 bases each). This CDR3 contains 13 residues. V lost 4 bases and J 7 bases, leaving 14 bases between the germline ends. CDR1 and CDR2 (germline): LGHDT, YNNKEL (reference sequence). The CDR3 here is CASSRDAYREQYF. The CDR3 DNA follows: TGTGCCAGCAGCCGGGACGCATACAGGGAGCAGTACTTC.

The rearrangement uses TRBV9 and TRBJ2-2; D is perhaps TRBD1 or TRBD2 (5 bases each). Germline CDR1 SGDLS, CDR2 YYNGEE. V shed 3 bases and J shed 6 bases, with 30 bases lying between them. The CDR3 extends over 20 amino acids. The CDR3 DNA reads TGTGCCAGCAGCGCCAACCCCAAAGGGGCGGGCTCGGCGTACTCCGGGGAGCTGTTTTTT. This codes for CASSANPKGAGSAYSGELFF. The full variable domain, rest sourced from reference TRBV9 and TRBJ2-2, is DSGVTQTPKHLITATGQRVTLRCSPRSGDLSVYWYQQSLDQGLQFLIQYYNGEERAKGNILERFSAQQFPDLHSELNLSSLELGDSALYFCASSANPKGAGSAYSGELFFGEGSRLTVL.

This clonotype was seen many times. The V call is TRBV7-9, the J call TRBJ2-2; 8 bases are a match to TRBD1. CDR3 length: 15 amino acids. The V and J ends lost 5 bases and 9 bases, in that order; junction bases with no gene match: 11. Germline V gene lookup returns CDR1 SEHNR and CDR2 FQNEAQ (reference sequence). The CDR3 loop reads CASSASGGKSRELFF. The CDR3 coding sequence is TGTGCCAGCAGCGCCTCAGGGGGCAAGTCCCGGGAGCTGTTTTTT.

This clonotype appeared a few times. CDR3 residues: CASSGPGQGTDTQYF. CDR3 coding DNA: TGTGCCAGCAGTGGTCCGGGACAGGGGACAGATACGCAGTATTTT. The rearrangement links TRBV2 to TRBJ2-3; TRBD1 agrees at 10 bases. In germline, CDR1 is SNHLY, CDR2 FYNNEI. The ends lost 4 bases at V and 3 bases at J; junction bases unmatched: 4. This CDR3 has 15 amino acids.

This clonotype was seen repeatedly, ten times or more. This chain uses TRBV12-3 or TRBV12-4 with TRBJ1-2, with 7 bases that match TRBD1. The CDR3 spans 15 residues. V trimming: 4 bases; J trimming: 2 bases; junction bases outside the gene matches: 7. In DNA form, the CDR3 reads TGTGCCAGCAGTTGGGCCGGGACAGAAAACTATGGCTACACCTTC. Translation gives CASSWAGTENYGYTF.

This clonotype came up a few times. The chain couples TRBV6-4 to TRBJ2-1, with 9 bases matching TRBD2. V trimming: 4 bases; J trimming: 1 base; junction bases outside the gene matches: 2. Germline lookup yields CDR1 MRHNA and CDR2 SNTAGT. The CDR3 covers 15 residues. DNA of the CDR3: TGTGCCAGCAGTGGCGGGAGGGGGTCCTACAATGAGCAGTTCTTC. Its protein is CASSGGRGSYNEQFF.

This clonotype has just a few counts. J is TRBJ2-5 and V is TRBV6-1; TRBD2 is a possible D gene (6 bases). Germline CDR1 and CDR2: MNHNS and SASEGT. Trimming took 6 bases from V and 5 from J, leaving 22 bases between them. This CDR3 has 16 residues. The CDR3 loop reads CASSKEVGGLVETQYF. CDR3 in DNA: TGTGCCAGCAGCAAGGAAGTCGGAGGGTTGGTGGAGACCCAGTACTTC.

This clonotype was observed a few times. The CDR3 sequence is CASSLTGGVGNEQFF. CDR3 nucleotides: TGCGCCAGCAGCTTGACAGGGGGCGTGGGCAATGAGCAGTTCTTC. The chain uses TRBV5-1 and TRBJ2-1; TRBD1 aligns across 9 bases. J gave up 6 bases and V 1 base, and 5 bases lay outside the gene matches. The CDR3 runs 15 residues. Per germline, CDR1 SGHRS and CDR2 YFSETQ.

This clonotype came up a few times. The J gene is TRBJ2-3, the V gene TRBV5-5; the D is unclear. The CDR3 spans 15 residues. CDR1 and CDR2 (germline): SGHKS, YYEKEE (reference sequence). Deletions cut 6 bases from V and 2 bases from J, with 16 bases between. CDR3 loop: CASTPEQFYTDTQYF. The CDR3 bases are TGTGCCAGCACCCCTGAGCAGTTTTACACAGATACGCAGTATTTT.